A selection of T cell receptor beta chains follows, all from one sample in a study of T cells in localized non-small cell lung cancer. Repertoires were generated with immunoSEQ multiplex PCR, while TCRdb's copy carries only in-frame clones and drops some. The sample holds 72,000 or so clones, 70% to 90% seen once. The sample in question was peripheral blood, obtained before any cancer treatment. The source is a female donor older than 55 with stage I lung adenocarcinoma. Both conserved end residues are part of each CDR3. Each record gives: J gene, clone size, D gene, CDR3 length, V gene, CDR3 DNA, CDR3 protein. The D gene is left open where the match is weak. Some rows have no size entry. The others give once, few or many, or a class for an expanded clone.

J: TRBJ2-2
size: NA
D: NA
length: 16
V: TRBV9
DNA: TGTGCCAGCAGCTTGGGACAGACGTCAGCGGGCGGGGAGCTGTTTTTT
CDR3: CASSLGQTSAGGELFF

J: TRBJ2-3
size: few
D: NA
length: 12
V: TRBV19
DNA: TGTGCCAGTAGTATTGTGGGTGATACGCAGTATTTT
CDR3: CASSIVGDTQYF

J: TRBJ1-3
size: once
D: TRBD1
length: 16
V: TRBV11-2
DNA: TGTGCCAGCAGCTTCAGACAGGACAGGGCTGGAAACACCATATATTTT
CDR3: CASSFRQDRAGNTIYF

J: TRBJ2-3
size: NA
D: NA
length: 15
V: TRBV12-5
DNA: TGTGCTAGTGGTTTCGGAGGGGGGAGCACAGATACGCAGTATTTT
CDR3: CASGFGGGSTDTQYF

J: TRBJ2-2
size: NA
D: TRBD2
length: 15
V: TRBV7-7
DNA: TGTGCTAGCAGCTTGACTAGCGGGAACACCGGGGAGCTGTTTTTT
CDR3: CASSLTSGNTGELFF

J: TRBJ2-7
size: NA
D: NA
length: 16
V: TRBV27
DNA: TGTGCCAGCAGTTCCCTTCGGGCGGCAAGTCTCCACGAGCAGTACTTC
CDR3: CASSSLRAASLHEQYF

J: TRBJ2-5
size: NA
D: NA
length: 15
V: TRBV27
DNA: TGTGCCAGCAGCCACCTTCCGACGGAAAGAGAGACCCAGTACTTC
CDR3: CASSHLPTERETQYF

J: TRBJ2-3
size: NA
D: TRBD2
length: 19
V: TRBV18
DNA: TGTGCCAGCTCACCGAACTTAGCGGGGCCCTTACCTAGCACAGATACGCAGTATTTT
CDR3: CASSPNLAGPLPSTDTQYF

J: TRBJ1-1
size: NA
D: NA
length: 13
V: TRBV18
DNA: TGTGCCAGCTCACCACCGTCGGGGACTGAAGCTTTCTTT
CDR3: CASSPPSGTEAFF

J: TRBJ1-3
size: once
D: NA
length: 14
V: TRBV19
DNA: TGTGCCAGTAGTACACAGGTCTCTGGAAACACCATATATTTT
CDR3: CASSTQVSGNTIYF

J: TRBJ2-3
size: NA
D: NA
length: 15
V: TRBV18
DNA: TGTGCCAGCTCACCACCGTACGGATCCACAGATACGCAGTATTTT
CDR3: CASSPPYGSTDTQYF

J: TRBJ1-5
size: once
D: NA
length: 14
V: TRBV10-3
DNA: TGTGCCATCAACCCGGGGGGGATGGGTCAGCCCCAGCATTTT
CDR3: CAINPGGMGQPQHF

J: TRBJ1-6
size: once
D: NA
length: 15
V: TRBV6-5
DNA: TGTGCCAGCAGTTACAATAGGCAGCTTAATTCACCCCTCCACTTT
CDR3: CASSYNRQLNSPLHF

J: TRBJ1-2
size: NA
D: NA
length: 17
V: TRBV11-3
DNA: TGTGCCAGCAGCTTAGATCCAAGACAAGGAGTTAACTATGGCTACACCTTC
CDR3: CASSLDPRQGVNYGYTF

J: TRBJ1-1
size: NA
D: NA
length: 12
V: TRBV29-1
DNA: TGCAGCGTTGAAGATCTTCGGGGTTCAGCTTTCTTT
CDR3: CSVEDLRGSAFF

J: TRBJ2-4
size: once
D: NA
length: 18
V: TRBV11-2
DNA: TGTGCCAGCAGCTTAGGTCGGTTGGGGGCGATAGCCAAAAACATTCAGTACTTC
CDR3: CASSLGRLGAIAKNIQYF

J: TRBJ1-1
size: NA
D: NA
length: 15
V: TRBV28
DNA: TGTGCCAGCAGCGTTTCGGGGGCAGAGGACACTGAAGCTTTCTTT
CDR3: CASSVSGAEDTEAFF

J: TRBJ1-1
size: few
D: NA
length: 14
V: TRBV18
DNA: TGTGCCAGCTCACTAAATAGGGGGAACACTGAAGCTTTCTTT
CDR3: CASSLNRGNTEAFF

J: TRBJ1-6
size: NA
D: TRBD1
length: 14
V: TRBV6-5
DNA: TGTGCCAGCAGTACCGGACAGGGTTACTCACCCCTCCACTTT
CDR3: CASSTGQGYSPLHF

J: TRBJ1-3
size: few
D: NA
length: 15
V: TRBV29-1
DNA: TGCAGCGTTGAAGATCCGCAGCGCTCTGGAAACACCATATATTTT
CDR3: CSVEDPQRSGNTIYF

J: TRBJ2-1
size: NA
D: TRBD1
length: 15
V: TRBV7-9
DNA: TGTGCCAGCAGCTTAGACAGGGGGTCCTACAATGAGCAGTTCTTC
CDR3: CASSLDRGSYNEQFF

J: TRBJ1-1
size: NA
D: NA
length: 11
V: TRBV7-8
DNA: TGTGCCAGCAGCGATGACACTGAAGCTTTCTTT
CDR3: CASSDDTEAFF

J: TRBJ1-1
size: NA
D: NA
length: 13
V: TRBV27
DNA: TGTGCCAGCAGTTTTGGAACGAACACTGAAGCTTTCTTT
CDR3: CASSFGTNTEAFF

J: TRBJ2-5
size: few
D: TRBD2
length: 13
V: TRBV2
DNA: TGTGCCAGCGGGGGACTAGCGGGAGAGACCCAGTACTTC
CDR3: CASGGLAGETQYF

J: TRBJ1-4
size: NA
D: NA
length: 13
V: TRBV18
DNA: TGTGCCAGCTCACACCGTACAGGGGAAAAACTGTTTTTT
CDR3: CASSHRTGEKLFF

J: TRBJ2-1
size: NA
D: NA
length: 15
V: TRBV6-5
DNA: TGTGCCAGCAGGAACCAGGGCGGCCCCTACAATGAGCAGTTCTTC
CDR3: CASRNQGGPYNEQFF

J: TRBJ1-6
size: NA
D: NA
length: 16
V: TRBV5-1
DNA: TGCGCCAGCAGCTTGGTTCAGAGCTCCTATAATTCACCCCTCCACTTT
CDR3: CASSLVQSSYNSPLHF

J: TRBJ1-2
size: NA
D: NA
length: 12
V: TRBV27
DNA: TGTGCCAGCAGTAGCAGGGGTTTAGGCTACACCTTC
CDR3: CASSSRGLGYTF

J: TRBJ2-7
size: NA
D: NA
length: 12
V: TRBV7-2
DNA: TGTGCCAGCAGTCGGCTCGGGGCCGAGCAGTACTTC
CDR3: CASSRLGAEQYF

J: TRBJ2-1
size: NA
D: TRBD1
length: 16
V: TRBV7-2
DNA: TGTGCCAGCAGCAACCCCGGGACAGGGACCTACAATGAGCAGTTCTTC
CDR3: CASSNPGTGTYNEQFF

J: TRBJ2-7
size: NA
D: NA
length: 14
V: TRBV6-5
DNA: TGTGCCAGCAGAGGGACTCCCCGTGTATCCGAGCAGTACTTC
CDR3: CASRGTPRVSEQYF

J: TRBJ2-7
size: NA
D: TRBD1
length: 14
V: TRBV6-5
DNA: TGTGCCAGCAGTCCAGACAGGGGTATGTACGAGCAGTACTTC
CDR3: CASSPDRGMYEQYF

J: TRBJ1-5
size: NA
D: TRBD1
length: 13
V: TRBV5-1
DNA: TGCGCCAGCAGCTTGGGTCGGGACAGGGAAAAGCATTTT
CDR3: CASSLGRDREKHF

J: TRBJ2-7
size: NA
D: NA
length: 15
V: TRBV6-1
DNA: TGTGCCAGCAGTGAAAATGGCGCGGGCCCCTACGAGCAGTACTTC
CDR3: CASSENGAGPYEQYF

J: TRBJ2-2
size: NA
D: NA
length: 14
V: TRBV18
DNA: TGTGCCAGCTCACCGGATCGGAACACCGGGGAGCTGTTTTTT
CDR3: CASSPDRNTGELFF

J: TRBJ2-6
size: NA
D: NA
length: 16
V: TRBV2
DNA: TGTGCCAGCAGTGACGGTCGGGCCTCTGGGGCCAACGTCCTGACTTTC
CDR3: CASSDGRASGANVLTF

J: TRBJ1-3
size: NA
D: TRBD1
length: 15
V: TRBV6-1
DNA: TGTGCCAGCAGTGTGAAGGGGGCCTCTGGAAACACCATATATTTT
CDR3: CASSVKGASGNTIYF

J: TRBJ2-5
size: NA
D: NA
length: 14
V: TRBV11-3
DNA: TGTGCCAGCAGCCCCCCGGGACTCCAAGAGACCCAGTACTTC
CDR3: CASSPPGLQETQYF

J: TRBJ2-1
size: NA
D: NA
length: 12
V: TRBV27
DNA: TGTGCCAGCAGCATTACTAGCAATGAGCAGTTCTTC
CDR3: CASSITSNEQFF

J: TRBJ1-5
size: NA
D: NA
length: 15
V: TRBV19
DNA: TGTGCCAGTAGTACCACAGGTAATAGCAATCAGCCCCAGCATTTT
CDR3: CASSTTGNSNQPQHF

J: TRBJ1-4
size: NA
D: NA
length: 14
V: TRBV27
DNA: TGTGCCAGCAGTTCCGGGGGGCCAGGTGAAAAACTGTTTTTT
CDR3: CASSSGGPGEKLFF

J: TRBJ2-7
size: NA
D: TRBD1
length: 15
V: TRBV6-1
DNA: TGTGCCAGCAGTGAGTGGGACAGAGCCTCCTACGAGCAGTACTTC
CDR3: CASSEWDRASYEQYF

J: TRBJ1-3
size: once
D: NA
length: 13
V: TRBV18
DNA: TGTGCCAGCTCACCCGACTCTGGAAACACCATATATTTT
CDR3: CASSPDSGNTIYF

J: TRBJ2-3
size: NA
D: NA
length: 12
V: TRBV6-6
DNA: TGTGCCAGCAGTCGGAGCACAGATACGCAGTATTTT
CDR3: CASSRSTDTQYF

J: TRBJ2-5
size: NA
D: TRBD1
length: 14
V: TRBV5-1
DNA: TGCGCCAGCAGCTTGGCTACAGGGGGTGAGACCCAGTACTTC
CDR3: CASSLATGGETQYF

J: TRBJ2-7
size: NA
D: TRBD1
length: 14
V: TRBV5-1
DNA: TGCGCCAGCAGCAAACGACAGGGGCCCTACGAGCAGTACTTC
CDR3: CASSKRQGPYEQYF

J: TRBJ2-3
size: NA
D: TRBD2
length: 14
V: TRBV30
DNA: TGTGCCTGGAGTCCCGAGGGACTAGCGGATACGCAGTATTTT
CDR3: CAWSPEGLADTQYF

J: TRBJ2-5
size: NA
D: NA
length: 14
V: TRBV2
DNA: TGTGCCAGCAGTCCCATCGGGTACCAAGAGACCCAGTACTTC
CDR3: CASSPIGYQETQYF

J: TRBJ1-1
size: NA
D: TRBD1
length: 15
V: TRBV14
DNA: TGTGCCAGCAGCCAAACGACAGGGATAAACACTGAAGCTTTCTTT
CDR3: CASSQTTGINTEAFF

J: TRBJ1-6
size: NA
D: TRBD1
length: 15
V: TRBV2
DNA: TGTGCCAGCAGTGGAGGGGACAGGGGGAGGTCACCCCTCCACTTT
CDR3: CASSGGDRGRSPLHF

J: TRBJ2-7
size: NA
D: TRBD2
length: 18
V: TRBV6-1
DNA: TGTGCCAGCAGTGCACAATTTTCGGCGGGAGACACCTCCTACGAGCAGTACTTC
CDR3: CASSAQFSAGDTSYEQYF

J: TRBJ1-2
size: NA
D: TRBD1
length: 15
V: TRBV4-1
DNA: TGCGCCAGCAGCCATAGGGCAGGGGGGGGATATGGCTACACCTTC
CDR3: CASSHRAGGGYGYTF

J: TRBJ1-5
size: NA
D: NA
length: 15
V: TRBV6-1
DNA: TGTGCCAGCAGTCGGGCCAATTACCGAGATCAGCCCCAGCATTTT
CDR3: CASSRANYRDQPQHF